Reported below is one T cell receptor beta chain. This CDR3 comprises 13 residues. The V end was cut by 2 bases, the J end by 5 bases, with 10 bases between. Germline CDR1 reads SGHDT; CDR2 reads YYEEEE. Profiling relied on immunoSEQ multiplex PCR, and the TCRdb table lists in-frame clones only, not all of them. The table lists around 210,000 clones, approximately 82% of them singletons, with around 13% in the top ten. The data originate from a study of blood T cell repertoires in COVID-19. As for the study in general: Samples of COVID-19 (acute and convalescent) were obtained from the United States, Italy and Spain.

The sequenced material came from peripheral blood. The rearrangement links TRBV5-6 to TRBJ2-5; possibly TRBD1 for D (6 bases). This receptor was taken from a human donor in a cohort sampled during active COVID-19. CDR3 DNA: TGTGCCAGCAGCTTCCCGGACAGCGAGACCCAGTACTTC. As protein: CASSFPDSETQYF.